These 27 T cell receptor beta chains share one sample of origin, sequenced in a study of beta chain features in type 1 diabetes. Study outcomes and limitations: Shortening of TCRB CDR3s, moderate but significant, appeared in all four CD4+ subsets of Type 1 diabetes patients.

Expressed TCRB transcripts got sequenced, as all isolated RNA was reverse transcribed. The table came from immunoSEQ multiplex PCR; TCRdb's copy has only in-frame clones and leaves some out. Seen here are around 690,000 clones, around 12% observed once, and the top ten hold around 0.12%. These receptors lack a known antigen. Sequencing was done on a sample of naive CD4+ T cells from blood. These receptors all stem from a man aged 30 to 39 with type 1 diabetes.

This clone has just a few counts. V is TRBV5-1 and J is TRBJ2-2; D perhaps matches TRBD2 (6 bases). This CDR3 contains 15 residues. Trimming removed 4 bases from V and 1 base from J, with 11 bases in between. Germline assignment: CDR1 SGHRS and CDR2 YFSETQ. The CDR3 region has the DNA TGCGCCAGCAGCCAGCGGGCCGAGAACACCGGGGAGCTGTTTTTT. Translating it yields CASSQRAENTGELFF.

The DNA for the CDR3 is TGTGCCAGCTCACCACGGACAGGTCCAGACGAGCAGTACTTC. Amino acids: CASSPRTGPDEQYF. The V and J genes are TRBV18 and TRBJ2-7; 7 positions agree with TRBD1. Per the germline V gene, CDR1 is KGHSH and CDR2 is LQKENI. The V segment lost 1 base and the J segment 5 bases; nucleotides outside the gene matches: 5. CDR3 length: 14 residues.

V gene TRBV4-3 combines with J gene TRBJ2-3; 8 bases align to TRBD2. CDR1 is LGHNA, CDR2 YSLEER, per germline. The CDR3 runs to 15 residues. V shed 1 base and J 7 bases; nucleotides not matched to a gene: 7. CDR3 protein: CASSQAPRGVNTQYF. The DNA of the CDR3 is TGCGCCAGCAGCCAAGCCCCGCGGGGGGTGAATACGCAGTATTTT.

This clone was detected ten times or more. This same CDR3 is encoded by further DNA sequences in the sample. The chain combines TRBV29-1 with TRBJ2-7; D remains ambiguous. The germline V and J ends were trimmed by 4 bases and 0 bases, with 7 bases remaining between them. The CDR3 is 12 amino acids. Germline V gene data show CDR1 as SQVTM and CDR2 as ANQGSEA. The CDR3 DNA is TGCAGCGTTGGACCAAGCTCCTACGAGCAGTACTTC. As protein: CSVGPSSYEQYF.

This clone was observed a handful of times. The chain couples TRBV4-2 to TRBJ1-6; TRBD1 agrees at 7 bases. The CDR3 sequence is 17 residues long. Germline CDR1 and CDR2: LGHNA and YNFKEQ. The V gene end was trimmed by 4 bases and the J gene end by 3 bases; junction bases not matched to a gene: 9. CDR3 DNA: TGTGCCAGCAGCCCTCAGGACAGGACCAGCTATAATTCACCCCTCCACTTT. It translates to CASSPQDRTSYNSPLHF.

This chain uses TRBV7-9 with TRBJ1-1, with a tentative D call TRBD1 (5 bases). CDR1 is SEHNR, CDR2 FQNEAQ, per germline (reference sequence). V lost 0 bases, J lost 5 bases, and 10 bases lay in between. CDR3 length equals 14 residues. The CDR3 coding sequence is TGTGCCAGCAGCTTAGCGAAGCGGGGGACTGAAGCTTTCTTT. It specifies CASSLAKRGTEAFF.

This rearrangement joins TRBV4-3 to TRBJ2-7; D possibly matches TRBD1 or TRBD2 (5 bases each). The CDR3 totals 16 residues. Germline CDR1 is LGHNA and CDR2 is YSLEER. V lost 2 bases to trimming and J lost 1 base, with 15 bases between them. The CDR3 DNA follows: TGCGCCAGCAGCCAATATGCGGGTAGGGGTTCCTACGAGCAGTACTTC. As protein: CASSQYAGRGSYEQYF.

The V gene is TRBV5-6, the J gene TRBJ1-4; TRBD1 matches at 9 bases. CDR1 and CDR2 from the germline V gene are SGHDT and YYEEEE. The CDR3 consists of 14 residues. With 2 bases clipped from V and 8 bases from J, the junction kept 4 bases outside the gene matches. CDR3 region: CASSFRQGDEKLFF. The CDR3 DNA reads as TGTGCCAGCAGCTTTAGACAGGGGGACGAAAAACTGTTTTTT.

This clone was recorded a few times. The chain joins TRBV5-1 to TRBJ2-7; possibly TRBD2 for D (6 bases). Trimming took off 4 bases at V and 2 bases at J, with 16 bases between the two ends. This CDR3 is built from 15 residues. Germline V gene sequence: CDR1 SGHRS, CDR2 YFSETQ. CDR3 DNA sequence: TGCGCCAGCAGCCGGACCGGGACTCTTACCTACGAGCAGTACTTC. Translated: CASSRTGTLTYEQYF.

The table lists this clone with a few counts. The rearrangement uses TRBV21-1 and TRBJ2-7. TRBV21-1 is a recognized pseudogene. The CDR3 covers 12 residues. DNA for the CDR3: TGTGCCAGCGTGGGACCGACCTACGAGCAGTACTTC. Protein: CASVGPTYEQYF.

There are a few counts of this clone. The CDR3 region has the DNA TGTGCCAGCACCCTGGATGAAAAACTGTTTTTT. As protein: CASTLDEKLFF. V is TRBV2 and J is TRBJ1-4; D ambiguous. V lost 7 bases and J 6 bases, leaving 6 bases between the germline ends. Germline CDR1 SNHLY, CDR2 FYNNEI. The CDR3 spans 11 residues. The complete variable domain, with remaining parts taken from reference TRBV2 and TRBJ1-4, reads EPEVTQTPSHQVTQMGQEVILRCVPISNHLYFYWYRQILGQKVEFLVSFYNNEISEKSEIFDDQFSVERPDGSNFTLKIRSTKLEDSAMYFCASTLDEKLFFGSGTQLSVL.

The table lists this clone with a few counts. The V gene is TRBV6-6, the J gene TRBJ2-3; TRBD1 or TRBD2 may be the D gene (6 bases each). V gave up 8 bases and J gave up 1 base, with 16 bases separating them. The length of the CDR3 is 15 residues. Germline assignment: CDR1 MNHNY and CDR2 SVGAGI (reference sequence). The CDR3: CASQARGLGTDTQYF. As DNA, the CDR3 is TGTGCCAGCCAAGCCCGGGGGCTGGGCACAGATACGCAGTATTTT.

The chain is built from TRBV2 and TRBJ2-5, with 8 bases fitting TRBD1. With 7 bases clipped from V and 2 bases from J, the junction kept 9 bases outside the gene matches. Germline CDR1 and CDR2: SNHLY and FYNNEI. The CDR3 runs 15 residues. CDR3 coding DNA: TGTGCCAGCACCCTAATGGGACAGGTACAAGAGACCCAGTACTTC. Its translation is CASTLMGQVQETQYF.

This clone was observed a few times. The chain combines TRBV30 with TRBJ2-2; 7 bases align to TRBD2. V lost 3 bases to trimming and J lost 4 bases; unmatched junction nucleotides: 8. The CDR3 runs to 15 residues. Germline V CDR1 and CDR2: GTSNPN, SVGIG (reference sequence). CDR3 protein: CAWRLTAGPTGELFF. The CDR3 DNA follows: TGTGCCTGGAGGTTGACAGCGGGGCCCACCGGGGAGCTGTTTTTT. Together with reference TRBV30 and TRBJ2-2, the CDR3 gives the full variable domain: SQTIHQWPATLVQPVGSPLSLECTVEGTSNPNLYWYRQAAGRGLQLLFYSVGIGQISSEVPQNLSASRPQDRQFILSSKKLLLSDSGFYLCAWRLTAGPTGELFFGEGSRLTVL.

V usage is TRBV7-9 and J usage is TRBJ1-1; D is undetermined. Trimming stripped 2 bases from V and 1 base from J, with 5 bases between. CDR3 length: 13 residues. The germline V gene has CDR1 SEHNR and CDR2 FQNEAQ (reference sequence). In DNA, the CDR3 is TGTGCCAGCAGCTTAACCGAGAACACTGAAGCTTTCTTT. Its protein product is CASSLTENTEAFF. The whole variable domain, remainder taken from reference TRBV7-9 and TRBJ1-1, is DTGVSQNPRHKITKRGQNVTFRCDPISEHNRLYWYRQTLGQGPEFLTYFQNEAQLEKSRLLSDRFSAERPKGSFSTLEIQRTEQGDSAMYLCASSLTENTEAFFGQGTRLTVV.

This clone was counted a few times. The rearrangement uses TRBV7-2 and TRBJ2-1; 11 bases fit TRBD2. Germline loops: CDR1 SGHTA, CDR2 FQGNSA. This CDR3 is 17 amino acids long. V shed 5 bases and J 0 bases; nucleotides not matched to a gene: 6. CDR3 nucleotides: TGTGCCAGCAGCAAGTCTAGCGGGGGGAGCTCCTACAATGAGCAGTTCTTC. Its protein is CASSKSSGGSSYNEQFF.

This clone was picked up one time. The chain links TRBV7-9 to TRBJ1-6; D possibly corresponds to TRBD1 (5 bases). CDR1 is SEHNR, CDR2 FQNEAQ, per germline (reference sequence). The V end lost 7 bases, the J end lost 7 bases, and 11 bases lay between the germline ends. The CDR3 loop spans 13 amino acids. The CDR3 loop is CASIQSGNSPLHF. The CDR3, as DNA: TGTGCCAGCATCCAGTCAGGGAATTCACCCCTCCACTTT.

This clone turned up a few times. This sequence joins TRBV27 and TRBJ1-2; unclear D gene. Trimming took off 5 bases at V and 7 bases at J, with 20 bases between the two ends. This CDR3 is built from 15 residues. The germline V gene has CDR1 MNHEY and CDR2 SMNVEV (reference sequence). DNA for the CDR3: TGTGCCAGCAGTACTACCGCCAGAAATGGTGGTGGCTACACCTTC. This sequence encodes CASSTTARNGGGYTF.

This clone appeared a few times. The chain combines TRBV28 with TRBJ1-2; D not resolved. The CDR3 extends over 13 amino acids. The V end lost 6 bases, the J end lost 2 bases, and 10 bases lay between the germline ends. Germline assignment: CDR1 MDHEN and CDR2 SYDVKM. DNA of the CDR3: TGTGCCAGCAGCTCCGGGATGAACTATGGCTACACCTTC. Protein sequence: CASSSGMNYGYTF.

The chain combines TRBV5-1 with TRBJ2-5; D call uncertain. Germline-derived CDR1 and CDR2 are SGHRS and YFSETQ. Trimming removed 2 bases at V and 2 bases at J, with 13 bases between. The CDR3 length is 15 residues. The CDR3 loop is CASSLTYLVQETQYF. In DNA form, the CDR3 reads TGCGCCAGCAGCTTAACTTACCTCGTGCAAGAGACCCAGTACTTC. The full variable domain, with the rest looked up from reference TRBV5-1 and TRBJ2-5, is KAGVTQTPRYLIKTRGQQVTLSCSPISGHRSVSWYQQTPGQGLQFLFEYFSETQRNKGNFPGRFSGRQFSNSRSEMNVSTLELGDSALYLCASSLTYLVQETQYFGPGTRLLVL.

This clone has only a few counts. The chain combines TRBV14 with TRBJ2-6; D perhaps matches TRBD1 (5 bases). Trimming left V 9 bases short and J 1 base short, with 10 bases between. The CDR3 covers 14 residues. The germline gives CDR1 SGHDN, CDR2 FVKESK. CDR3 protein: CASVQGSGANVLTF. DNA of the CDR3: TGTGCCAGTGTGCAGGGATCTGGGGCCAACGTCCTGACTTTC. Complete variable domain (other parts from reference TRBV14 and TRBJ2-6): EAGVTQFPSHSVIEKGQTVTLRCDPISGHDNLYWYRRVMGKEIKFLLHFVKESKQDESGMPNNRFLAERTGGTYSTLKVQPAELEDSGVYFCASVQGSGANVLTFGAGSRLTVL.

The rearrangement uses TRBV27 and TRBJ2-7; D unclear. The germline CDR1 and CDR2 sequences are MNHEY and SMNVEV (reference sequence). The CDR3 has 11 amino acids. Trimming removed 6 bases from V and 6 bases from J, with 9 bases in between. CDR3 in amino acids: CASRGRREQYF. The CDR3 coding sequence is TGTGCCAGCAGGGGTAGGCGCGAGCAGTACTTC.

The table lists this clone with a few counts. J is TRBJ2-5 and V is TRBV11-3; weak D call: TRBD1 (5 bases). Trimming removed 5 bases at V and 4 bases at J, with 11 bases between. The CDR3 has 13 amino acids. Germline CDR1 reads SGHNT; CDR2 reads YENEEA. The CDR3 DNA follows: TGTGCCAGCAGCGCACAGGTGGGAGAGACCCAGTACTTC. Amino acid sequence: CASSAQVGETQYF.

This chain uses TRBV5-1 with TRBJ2-5, with 7 bases matching TRBD2. Germline V gene lookup returns CDR1 SGHRS and CDR2 YFSETQ. With 4 bases clipped from V and 4 bases from J, the junction kept 7 bases outside the gene matches. The CDR3 is 14 residues long. CDR3 bases: TGCGCCAGCAGCCCCCTAGCGGAGTCAGAGACCCAGTACTTC. This gives the protein CASSPLAESETQYF.

This clone was detected only a few times. The V and J genes are TRBV14 and TRBJ1-2; D remains ambiguous. Germline CDR1 SGHDN, CDR2 FVKESK. Trimming cost V 1 base and J 4 bases, with 7 bases left between them. The CDR3 extends over 13 amino acids. The CDR3 nucleotides are TGTGCCAGCAGCCAAGCTGGGTTCTATGGCTACACCTTC. This gives the protein CASSQAGFYGYTF.

This clone came up a few times. The gene calls are TRBV5-4 and TRBJ2-7, with D possibly being TRBD2 (5 bases). CDR3 size: 14 residues. Germline-derived CDR1 and CDR2 are SGHNT and YYREEE (reference sequence). V was pared by 2 bases and J by 2 bases, with 11 bases between. The CDR3 spells CASSLGGETYEQYF. As DNA, the CDR3 is TGTGCCAGCAGCTTAGGAGGCGAGACCTACGAGCAGTACTTC.

The chain is built from TRBV18 and TRBJ1-3; a weak D match, TRBD1 (5 bases). V lost 0 bases and J 4 bases, leaving 13 bases between the germline ends. This CDR3 has 16 residues. Germline values: CDR1 KGHSH, CDR2 LQKENI. The CDR3: CASSPPGSQGGNTIYF. As DNA, the CDR3 is TGTGCCAGCTCACCACCAGGGTCCCAGGGCGGAAACACCATATATTTT. Full variable domain (outside the CDR3, taken from reference TRBV18 and TRBJ1-3): NAGVMQNPRHLVRRRGQEARLRCSPMKGHSHVYWYRQLPEEGLKFMVYLQKENIIDESGMPKERFSAEFPKEGPSILRIQQVVRGDSAAYFCASSPPGSQGGNTIYFGEGSWLTVV.